These 7 T cell receptor beta chains were sequenced from one sample in a study of monozygotic twins with inflammatory bowel disease. TCRdb re-analyzed the 5' RACE reads; it lists each CDR3 protein once, without DNA. The specimen's table records some 300,000 distinct CDR3 sequences. The sequencing sample was made of blood. The receptors originated from a human donor with ulcerative colitis or Crohn's disease, or a healthy co-twin of an affected twin (not recorded which).

This chain uses TRBV20-1 with TRBJ1-6; TCRdb returns TRBD1, unconfirmable since there is no DNA. CDR3 length: 14 residues. Germline loops: CDR1 DFQATT, CDR2 SNEGSKA (reference sequence). The CDR3: CSAQPGQGGSPLHF.

The chain combines TRBV4-3 with TRBJ2-7; the TRBD2 assignment by TCRdb is unverifiable without DNA. In germline, CDR1 is LGHNA, CDR2 YSLEER. The CDR3 spans 15 residues. The CDR3 is CASSQDGTRNYEQYF.

This chain connects TRBV24-1 to TRBJ2-7; TCRdb reports TRBD1, a call that lacks DNA to check it against. The CDR3 consists of 14 residues. Germline V gene lookup returns CDR1 KGHDR and CDR2 SFDVKD. CDR3: CATRGGDQPYEQYF.

The chain joins TRBV18 to TRBJ2-1. This CDR3 is 14 amino acids long. Germline lookup yields CDR1 KGHSH and CDR2 LQKENI. The CDR3 is CASSPITASDEQFF.

This sequence joins TRBV5-1 and TRBJ1-2. From germline, CDR1 is SGHRS and CDR2 YFSETQ. The length of the CDR3 is 15 residues. The CDR3 loop is CASSFFAEGNYGYTF. The full variable domain, with the rest looked up from reference TRBV5-1 and TRBJ1-2, is KAGVTQTPRYLIKTRGQQVTLSCSPISGHRSVSWYQQTPGQGLQFLFEYFSETQRNKGNFPGRFSGRQFSNSRSEMNVSTLELGDSALYLCASSFFAEGNYGYTFGSGTRLTVV.

V is TRBV7-6 and J is TRBJ2-7; the D call from TCRdb, TRBD2, cannot be confirmed without DNA. Germline CDR1 and CDR2: SGHVS and FNYEAQ. This CDR3 is built from 17 residues. The CDR3 here is CASSLLASGGGSHEQYF.

The chain uses TRBV7-9 and TRBJ1-5. CDR1 is SEHNR and CDR2 is FQNEAQ in the germline V gene (reference sequence). The CDR3 has 14 residues. The CDR3 sequence is CASSLGSENQPQHF.